Listed here are 13 T cell receptor beta chains from one sample, sequenced in a study of beta chain features in type 1 diabetes. Expressed TCRB transcripts were sequenced, since all the RNA that had been isolated was reverse transcribed. Sequencing was performed with immunoSEQ multiplex PCR; in TCRdb, only in-frame clones are kept and a portion is missing. The sample includes fewer than 200,000 clones, around 8% of them seen just once. Sequenced material: central memory CD4+ T cells from blood. These receptors were obtained from a young man in good health.

This clone has a handful of counts. The chain recombines TRBV5-4 with TRBJ2-5; a weak D match, TRBD1 (6 bases). Per germline, CDR1 SGHNT and CDR2 YYREEE (reference sequence). The CDR3 is 14 residues long. The V gene lost 2 bases and the J gene lost 3 bases, with 11 bases spanning the gap. CDR3 nucleotide sequence: TGTGCCAGCAGCTTAAGGGGGACGGAAGAGACCCAGTACTTC. Translated, it gives CASSLRGTEETQYF.

This clone has only a few counts. The genes are TRBV7-9 and TRBJ1-3; D is possibly TRBD1 (5 bases). Germline CDR1 SEHNR, CDR2 FQNEAQ (reference sequence). This CDR3 spans 14 amino acids. Trimming removed 5 bases from V and 1 base from J, with 9 bases in between. CDR3 in DNA: TGTGCCAGCAGCAACCGACAGTCTGGAAACACCATATATTTT. This gives the protein CASSNRQSGNTIYF.

As to this clone: Other nucleotide sequences in the sample specify the same CDR3. CDR3: CASSRLADHYEQYF. The CDR3 DNA is TGTGCCAGCAGCCGACTAGCGGACCACTACGAGCAGTACTTC. The chain employs TRBV28 and TRBJ2-7; 9 bases are shared with TRBD2. This CDR3 is 14 amino acids long. Germline V gene lookup returns CDR1 MDHEN and CDR2 SYDVKM. V lost 6 bases, J lost 3 bases, and 6 bases stayed unmatched.

V and J are TRBV7-8 and TRBJ1-2, with a tentative D call TRBD1 (5 bases). The V and J ends lost 4 bases and 0 bases respectively, with 15 bases between them. Germline-derived CDR1 and CDR2 are SGHVS and FQNEAQ. This CDR3 comprises 16 residues. Here the CDR3 DNA reads TGTGCCAGCAGCTACGCATTTACAGGTTCTAACTATGGCTACACCTTC. Translated: CASSYAFTGSNYGYTF. Together with reference TRBV7-8 and TRBJ1-2, the CDR3 gives the full variable domain: GAGVSQSPRYKVAKRGQDVALRCDPISGHVSLFWYQQALGQGPEFLTYFQNEAQLDKSGLPSDRFFAERPEGSVSTLKIQRTQQEDSAVYLCASSYAFTGSNYGYTFGSGTRLTVV.

J is TRBJ1-2 and V is TRBV5-5; D is unresolved. This CDR3 has 11 residues. Germline V gene lookup returns CDR1 SGHKS and CDR2 YYEKEE (reference sequence). V was shortened by 4 bases and J by 4 bases, with 5 bases between the two germline ends. This CDR3 reads CASSPGYGYTF. In nucleotides, the CDR3 is TGTGCCAGCAGCCCCGGCTATGGCTACACCTTC.

The chain has TRBV28 and TRBJ1-5; no firm D call. This CDR3 comprises 16 residues. Between the trimmed V and J ends, which lost 3 bases and 0 bases, there was a span of 12 bases. The germline CDR1 and CDR2 sequences are MDHEN and SYDVKM. The CDR3 reads CASSFDGFYSNQPQHF. CDR3 in DNA: TGTGCCAGCAGTTTTGACGGGTTTTATAGCAATCAGCCCCAGCATTTT.

The sample holds a few counts of this clone. The chain is built from TRBV7-2 and TRBJ1-2, with 8 bases matching TRBD1. V shed 2 bases, J shed 8 bases, and the junction held 7 bases outside the gene matches. The CDR3 loop spans 14 amino acids. CDR1 is SGHTA, CDR2 FQGNSA, per germline. CDR3 residues: CASSLRVGQEGYTF. The DNA of the CDR3 is TGTGCCAGCAGCTTAAGGGTGGGACAGGAAGGCTACACCTTC.

J is TRBJ2-3 and V is TRBV29-1, with TRBD2 matching 8 bases. Trimming at V came to 0 bases and at J to 1 base, leaving 3 bases not matched to a gene. Germline V gives CDR1 SQVTM, CDR2 ANQGSEA. This CDR3 has 15 amino acids. The CDR3 DNA reads TGCAGCGTTGAAGATCGGGAGGGGGGCACAGATACGCAGTATTTT. It codes for CSVEDREGGTDTQYF.

The chain links TRBV7-3 to TRBJ2-1; 13 nucleotides match TRBD2. The V gene's germline CDR1 is SGHTA and CDR2 FQGTGA. The CDR3 contains 17 residues. The trim removed 5 bases at V and 6 bases at J, leaving 10 bases unmatched. Here the CDR3 reads CASSLKGLAGPGNEQFF. CDR3 bases: TGTGCCAGCAGCCTAAAGGGACTAGCGGGACCTGGCAATGAGCAGTTCTTC.

At least ten counts were recorded for this clone. This chain joins TRBV4-3 and TRBJ1-3, with D maybe TRBD1 (5 bases). The V end lost 4 bases, the J end lost 0 bases, and 10 bases lay between the germline ends. This CDR3 is 15 amino acids long. Germline V gene sequence: CDR1 LGHNA, CDR2 YSLEER. CDR3 sequence: CASSPQVGSGNTIYF. In DNA form, the CDR3 reads TGCGCCAGCAGCCCACAGGTGGGCTCTGGAAACACCATATATTTT.

Only a few counts were recorded for this clone. The chain has TRBV5-1 and TRBJ2-7; D remains ambiguous. CDR1 is SGHRS and CDR2 is YFSETQ in the germline V gene. CDR3 length: 13 residues. V was cut by 0 bases and J by 3 bases, with 7 bases left in between. This chain's CDR3 is CASSLDQYYEQYF. CDR3 sequence (DNA): TGCGCCAGCAGCTTGGATCAGTACTACGAGCAGTACTTC.

This clone was counted only a few times. The chain has TRBV4-2 and TRBJ2-7, with TRBD2 matching over 13 bases. J was trimmed by 4 bases and V by 4 bases; bases with no gene match: 1. Germline V CDR1 and CDR2: LGHNA, YNFKEQ. The CDR3 spans 14 residues. The CDR3 DNA reads as TGTGCCAGCAGCCCGGGACTAGCGGGGTACGAGCAGTACTTC. Translation: CASSPGLAGYEQYF.

There are a few counts of this clone. The V gene is TRBV6-1, the J gene TRBJ2-3, with D possibly TRBD2 on 6 matching bases. Germline lookup yields CDR1 MNHNS and CDR2 SASEGT. V lost 1 base to trimming and J lost 4 bases, with 9 bases between them. This CDR3 is 14 amino acids long. CDR3 nucleotide sequence: TGTGCCAGCAGTGAAGATGGAGGGCCAGATACGCAGTATTTT. Amino acid sequence: CASSEDGGPDTQYF.